The rows below give T cell receptor beta chains drawn from one sample of a study of cytomegalovirus exposure and HLA in healthy donors. Clones were sequenced by immunoSEQ multiplex PCR, and TCRdb holds only the in-frame ones, with some missing. The repertoire consists of more than 250,000 clones, with 75% to 90% occurring once and the leading ten covering about 0.8%. Sequenced: PBMCs. The receptors originated from a woman aged 18-35 years in good health and CMV-seronegative. The CDR3 runs from the conserved cysteine through the conserved F or W. The order of the fields is J gene, clone size, V gene, D gene, CDR3 DNA, CDR3 protein. D genes are given only for firm matches. Not all rows give a size; the values are once, few, many and, for expanded clones, a class.

TRBJ2-1	.	TRBV7-9	.	TGTGCCAGCAGCTTATTGAGTGAGCAGTTCTTC	CASSLLSEQFF
TRBJ1-1	.	TRBV6-5	.	TGTGCCAGCAGTTGGCACCCTCGGGACACTGAAGCTTTCTTT	CASSWHPRDTEAFF
TRBJ2-5	.	TRBV5-1	.	TGCGCCAGCAGCTTGGATAGCGGCCGCCAAGAGACCCAGTACTTC	CASSLDSGRQETQYF
TRBJ2-5	once	TRBV9	TRBD1	TGTGCCAGCACCCCATTACCGGGACAGGGCTCGGAGACCCAGTACTTC	CASTPLPGQGSETQYF
TRBJ2-7	.	TRBV6-1	TRBD2	TGTGCCAGCAGTATGGGGGGGTTCAACGAGCAGTACTTC	CASSMGGFNEQYF
TRBJ2-1	.	TRBV4-3	.	TGCGCCAGCAGCCAAGATAATGGGGCAGGCAATGAGCAGTTCTTC	CASSQDNGAGNEQFF
TRBJ1-4	.	TRBV4-3	.	TGCGCCAGCAGTTTGAACCAGGGAGGAGACGAAAAACTGTTTTTT	CASSLNQGGDEKLFF
TRBJ1-2	.	TRBV4-3	.	TGCGCCAGCAGCCCCGAGGCAGCGGGCCTGGGCTATGGCTACACCTTC	CASSPEAAGLGYGYTF
TRBJ1-1	.	TRBV5-1	.	TGCGCCAGCAGCTCCCCCGGACTTAAATCCGCTGAAGCTTTCTTT	CASSSPGLKSAEAFF
TRBJ2-3	.	TRBV9	TRBD2	TGTGCCAGCAGCGTAGTTAAAGGGCTAGCGGGGAGCACAGATACGCAGTATTTT	CASSVVKGLAGSTDTQYF
TRBJ1-3	.	TRBV2	.	TGTGCCAGCAGTGATTTCAGTCTAGGTGTGGCAGGGGGAAACACCATATATTTT	CASSDFSLGVAGGNTIYF
TRBJ2-7	.	TRBV7-2	TRBD1	TGTGCCAGCAGCTTAGCCGGGACAGGTCTCACCTACGAGCAGTACTTC	CASSLAGTGLTYEQYF
TRBJ1-5	.	TRBV7-2	.	TGTGCCAGCAGCTTAGAGGGGCAGCCCCAGCATTTT	CASSLEGQPQHF
TRBJ2-7	.	TRBV2	.	TGTGCCAGCAGTGAATCCGAATGGCTCTCCTACGAGCAGTACTTC	CASSESEWLSYEQYF
TRBJ2-7	.	TRBV2	.	TGTGCCAGCAGGGAGACAGACCCAGCCGCCGAGCAGTACTTC	CASRETDPAAEQYF
TRBJ1-5	.	TRBV5-6	TRBD1	TGTGCCAGCAGCACAATACAGGGGGTAAATCAGCCCCAGCATTTT	CASSTIQGVNQPQHF
TRBJ1-5	.	TRBV19	TRBD1	TGTGCCAGCTCAGGGACAGGAGAATCTCAGCCCCAGCATTTT	CASSGTGESQPQHF
TRBJ2-2	.	TRBV4-1	TRBD2	TGCGCCAGCAGCCAAGTGTGGGGCGGGAGTGGGACCGGGGAGCTGTTTTTT	CASSQVWGGSGTGELFF
TRBJ2-7	.	TRBV27	TRBD2	TGTGCCAGCAGTCCGGGACTAGCGTACCACGAGCAGTACTTC	CASSPGLAYHEQYF
TRBJ2-1	.	TRBV18	.	TGTGCCAGCTCACCACCGACTGGCTACAATGAGCAGTTCTTC	CASSPPTGYNEQFF
TRBJ1-3	once	TRBV9	.	TGTGCCAGCAGCGTATTCCAGGCCCCTGGAAACACCATATATTTT	CASSVFQAPGNTIYF
TRBJ2-7	once	TRBV11-2	.	TGTGCCAGCAGCCTCCTAGCTTCCGAGCAGTACTTC	CASSLLASEQYF
TRBJ2-5	.	TRBV7-6	TRBD2	TGTGCCAGCAGCTTAGTGCCCCCCTTAGCGGGAGGGGACCAAGAGACCCAGTACTTC	CASSLVPPLAGGDQETQYF
TRBJ2-3	once	TRBV7-3	.	TGTGCCAGCAGCGCGACTAGCACAGATACGCAGTATTTT	CASSATSTDTQYF
TRBJ1-4	.	TRBV4-2	.	TGTGCCAGCAGCCCCCTCGCAGGGGCAAAGGAAAAACTGTTTTTT	CASSPLAGAKEKLFF
TRBJ2-7	few	TRBV28	TRBD2	TGTGCCAGCAGTTCCTGGGGGGGAAACCTCTACGAGCAGTACTTC	CASSSWGGNLYEQYF
TRBJ2-7	once	TRBV28	TRBD2	TGTGCCAGCAGTTGGGCTAGCGGAAGGTACGAGCAGTACTTC	CASSWASGRYEQYF
TRBJ2-2	.	TRBV7-3	.	TGTGCCAGCAATAGTGGGTCGGGCGGGGAGCTGTTTTTT	CASNSGSGGELFF
TRBJ2-1	.	TRBV4-1	TRBD2	TGCGCCAGCAGCCAAGATTTCGTAACTAGCGGGAAGAATGAGCAGTTCTTC	CASSQDFVTSGKNEQFF
TRBJ2-2	.	TRBV4-3	TRBD2	TGCGCCAGCAGCCCCGGGACTAGCGGGAGCGCGAACACCGGGGAGCTGTTTTTT	CASSPGTSGSANTGELFF
TRBJ1-5	.	TRBV9	TRBD1	TGTGCCAGCAGCAGGACAGGGGGCGAGGGGCAGCCCCAGCATTTT	CASSRTGGEGQPQHF